Listed here is a single T cell receptor (beta chain). Germline V gene lookup returns CDR1 SGHNT and CDR2 YENEEA. CDR3 size: 14 residues. V lost 5 bases and J 4 bases, leaving 14 bases between the germline ends. This sample was included in a study of blood T cell repertoires in COVID-19. The table came from immunoSEQ multiplex PCR; TCRdb's copy has only in-frame clones and leaves some out. The sample includes about 170,000 clones, around 83% of them seen just once. The sample consisted of peripheral blood. This receptor was taken from an elderly woman in a cohort sampled during active or convalescent COVID-19. The chain is built from TRBV11-3 and TRBJ1-2; possible D gene TRBD1, 6 bases. The CDR3 is CASSGGREGYGYTF. The CDR3 nucleotides read TGTGCCAGCAGCGGGGGCAGGGAGGGCTATGGCTACACCTTC.